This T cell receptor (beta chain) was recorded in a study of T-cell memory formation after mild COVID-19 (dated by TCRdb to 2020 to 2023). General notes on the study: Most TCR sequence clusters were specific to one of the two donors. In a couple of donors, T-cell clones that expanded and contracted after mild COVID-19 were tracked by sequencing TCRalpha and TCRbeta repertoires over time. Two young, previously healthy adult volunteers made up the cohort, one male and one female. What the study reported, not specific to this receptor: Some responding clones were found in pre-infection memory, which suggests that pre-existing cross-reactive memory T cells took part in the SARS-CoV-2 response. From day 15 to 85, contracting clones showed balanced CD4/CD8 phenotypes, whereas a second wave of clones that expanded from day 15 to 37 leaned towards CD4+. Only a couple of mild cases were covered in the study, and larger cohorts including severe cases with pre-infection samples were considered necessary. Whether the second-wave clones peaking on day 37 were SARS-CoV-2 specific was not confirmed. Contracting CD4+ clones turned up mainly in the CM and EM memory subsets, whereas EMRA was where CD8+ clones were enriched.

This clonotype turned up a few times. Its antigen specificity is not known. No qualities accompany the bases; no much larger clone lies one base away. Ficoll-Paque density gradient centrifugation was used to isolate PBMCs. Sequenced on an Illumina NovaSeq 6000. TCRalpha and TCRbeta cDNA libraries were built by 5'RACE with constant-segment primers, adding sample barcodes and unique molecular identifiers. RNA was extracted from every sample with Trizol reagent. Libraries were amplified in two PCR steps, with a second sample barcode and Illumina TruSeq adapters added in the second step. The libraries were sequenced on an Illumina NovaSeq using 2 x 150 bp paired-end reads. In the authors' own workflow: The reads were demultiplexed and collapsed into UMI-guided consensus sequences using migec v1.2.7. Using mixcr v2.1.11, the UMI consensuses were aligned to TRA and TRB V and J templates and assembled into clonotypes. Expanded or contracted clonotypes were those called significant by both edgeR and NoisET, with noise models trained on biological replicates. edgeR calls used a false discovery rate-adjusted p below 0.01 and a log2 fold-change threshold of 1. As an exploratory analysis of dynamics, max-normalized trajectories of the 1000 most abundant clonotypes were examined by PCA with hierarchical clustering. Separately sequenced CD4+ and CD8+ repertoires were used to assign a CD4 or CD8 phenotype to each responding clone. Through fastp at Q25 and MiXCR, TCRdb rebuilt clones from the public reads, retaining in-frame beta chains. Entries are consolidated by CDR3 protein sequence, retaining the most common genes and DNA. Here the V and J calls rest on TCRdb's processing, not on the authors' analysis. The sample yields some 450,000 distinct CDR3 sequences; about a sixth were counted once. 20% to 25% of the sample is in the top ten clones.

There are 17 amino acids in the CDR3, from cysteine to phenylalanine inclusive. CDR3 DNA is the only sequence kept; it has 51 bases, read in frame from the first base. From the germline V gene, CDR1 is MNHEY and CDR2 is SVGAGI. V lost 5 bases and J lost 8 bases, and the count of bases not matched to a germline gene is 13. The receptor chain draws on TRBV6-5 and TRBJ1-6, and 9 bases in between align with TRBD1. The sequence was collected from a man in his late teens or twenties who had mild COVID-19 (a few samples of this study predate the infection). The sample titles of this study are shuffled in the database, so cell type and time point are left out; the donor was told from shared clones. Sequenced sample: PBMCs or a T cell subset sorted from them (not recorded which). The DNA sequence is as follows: TGTGCCAGCAGTCCGAGAACAGGGGGCGAAACGGATTCACCCCTCCACTTT. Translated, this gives CASSPRTGGETDSPLHF.